This TCR beta chain was found in a study of Tregs in tolerant kidney transplant recipients. Study conclusions and caveats: Donor-specific Treg expansion exceeded global Treg expansion in tolerant patients, suggesting antigen drive. The most relevant donor-specific Treg TCRbeta repertoire apparently came from expansion with activated donor B cells.

Related graft donors supplied nonmyeloablative bone marrow transplants, and mixed chimerism was transient. Thawed PBMCs were FACS-sorted into unstimulated CD4+CD25+CD127- regulatory T cells, CD4+CD25- non-regulatory cells, CD4 and CD8 cells. As for this clone: The antigen is unknown. The CDR3 is cut off 3 residues early in the read; its end comes from the germline J gene.

This CDR3 has 14 residues. V was pared by 7 bases and J by 5 bases, with 6 bases of the junction left unmatched. Germline loops: CDR1 SSHAT, CDR2 FNYEAQ (reference sequence). Only in-frame clones appear in the TCRdb table, and some are missing; sequencing was by immunoSEQ multiplex PCR. The listing records about 16,000 clones. The rearrangement joins TRBV7-7 to TRBJ2-5, with 11 nucleotides matching TRBD1. This TCR came from a human patient who received a combined kidney and bone marrow transplant. Part of the T cell pool may stem from the graft donor. The source material was CD4+ T cells from blood (PBMCs), sampled 12 months after the transplant. The CDR3 loop is CASTPGTGGETQYF. The CDR3 DNA, read in part, is TGTGCCAGCACCCCCGGGACAGGGGGGGAGACC.